This T cell receptor beta chain derives from a study of CD8+CD57+ T cells in acquired aplastic anemia. By flow cytometry, patients selected for sequencing had shown an expansion of CD8+CD57+ cells. Blood came from patients not yet given any therapy. With 0 bases removed from V and 7 bases from J, the gap between germline ends came to 10 bases. From germline, CDR1 is DFQATT and CDR2 SNEGSKA (reference sequence). This CDR3 has 14 residues. Genomic DNA provided the template from which TCR beta VDJ and CDR3 profiles were obtained. One entry per CDR3 protein results from TCRdb running MiXCR on the reads. This table has around 250,000 distinct CDR3 sequences, approximately 80% appearing once.

This sequence was found in a human donor with aplastic anemia. The chain couples TRBV20-1 to TRBJ1-6; perhaps TRBD1 as D (6 bases). Sequenced: sorted CD4+, CD8+, or CD8+CD57+ T cells (not recorded which) from PBMCs. This CDR3 is CSARDRQDNSPLHF. Written as DNA, the CDR3 is TGCAGTGCTAGAGATCGACAGGACAATTCACCCCTCCACTTT.